One and the same sample provided the 18 T cell receptor beta chains below, sequenced in a study of vaccination and CD4 T cells after COVID-19. The antigens these receptors bind are not known. Sequencing of the DNA from cultured CD4+ T cells was carried out with the Oncomine TCR Beta short-read assay. TCRdb re-derived calls from the PCR reads in MiXCR, one entry per CDR3 protein. The sample includes roughly 8,400 distinct CDR3 sequences, over 60% of them seen just once. The sample's treatment: approximately nine-day PBMC culture with coronavirus spike peptide pools or control peptides (ViraFEST assay). The sequenced sample consisted of CD4+ T cells from blood, cultured in vitro. The receptors come from a human donor who had recovered from COVID-19.

This sequence joins TRBV25-1 and TRBJ2-3; D unresolved. V was cut by 6 bases and J by 8 bases, with 12 bases left in between. The length of the CDR3 is 12 residues. Germline assignment: CDR1 MGHDK and CDR2 SYGVNS. CDR3 nucleotides: TGTGCCAGCAGCAACAGCCTCCTTACGCAGTATTTT. Translating gives CASSNSLLTQYF.

The chain recombines TRBV6-1 with TRBJ1-2; possibly TRBD1 for D (6 bases). This CDR3 is 13 amino acids long. Deletions cut 7 bases from V and 7 bases from J, with 16 bases between. The germline gives CDR1 MNHNS, CDR2 SASEGT. The CDR3 protein is CASNPRGLGGYTF. In nucleotides, the CDR3 is TGTGCCAGCAACCCCAGGGGCCTCGGTGGCTACACCTTC.

The chain employs TRBV15 and TRBJ1-2, with D possibly being TRBD1 (5 bases). Trimming removed 5 bases at V and 4 bases at J, with 11 bases between. The CDR3 has 13 amino acids. Germline-derived CDR1 and CDR2 are LNHNV and YYDKDF (reference sequence). The CDR3 coding sequence is TGTGCCACCAGCTCCCTGGACATCTATGGCTACACCTTC. It codes for CATSSLDIYGYTF.

The rearrangement links TRBV6-1 to TRBJ2-3, with D possibly being TRBD1 or TRBD2 (5 bases each). The germline CDR1 and CDR2 sequences are MNHNS and SASEGT. V lost 5 bases and J 0 bases, leaving 15 bases between the germline ends. The CDR3 has 16 amino acids. The DNA of the CDR3 is TGTGCCAGCAGTCGCCGGGACGGTCCTAGCACAGATACGCAGTATTTT. This sequence encodes CASSRRDGPSTDTQYF.

V and J are TRBV20-1 and TRBJ1-1; tentative D call: TRBD1 (6 bases). Deletions cut 3 bases from V and 0 bases from J, with 8 bases between. Germline CDR1 is DFQATT and CDR2 is SNEGSKA (reference sequence). The CDR3 contains 13 residues. The chain's CDR3 is CSASRGMNTEAFF. CDR3 sequence (DNA): TGCAGTGCTAGTAGGGGGATGAACACTGAAGCTTTCTTT.

The chain has TRBV20-1 and TRBJ1-2, with 7 bases that match TRBD1. After removal of 6 bases from V and 4 bases from J, the junction contained 11 bases not matched to a gene. The CDR3 is made up of 14 amino acids. Germline CDR1 reads DFQATT; CDR2 reads SNEGSKA (reference sequence). CDR3 DNA: TGCAGTGCCAGGGACAGTCTGGGTAGCTATGGCTACACCTTC. Translated: CSARDSLGSYGYTF.

The V gene is TRBV24-1, the J gene TRBJ2-3; D may correspond to TRBD1 or TRBD2 (5 bases each). Germline V gene data show CDR1 as KGHDR and CDR2 as SFDVKD. The length of the CDR3 is 14 residues. The V gene lost 3 bases and the J gene lost 3 bases, with 9 bases spanning the gap. CDR3: CATSDNGATDTQYF. CDR3 coding DNA: TGTGCCACCAGTGATAACGGGGCGACAGATACGCAGTATTTT.

The chain links TRBV20-1 to TRBJ1-2; D is possibly TRBD1 (6 bases). The length of the CDR3 is 15 residues. Trimming pared 0 bases from V and 4 bases from J, leaving 15 bases between. Per germline, CDR1 DFQATT and CDR2 SNEGSKA (reference sequence). CDR3 sequence: CSARDPTGFGYGYTF. DNA for the CDR3: TGCAGTGCTAGAGATCCCACAGGGTTTGGCTATGGCTACACCTTC.

This chain uses TRBV5-4 with TRBJ2-7, with TRBD1 matching 7 bases. Germline V gene data show CDR1 as SGHNT and CDR2 as YYREEE (reference sequence). With V trimmed by 0 bases and J by 3 bases, 6 bases remained unmatched. The CDR3 spans 15 residues. The CDR3 is CASSLESAGGYEQYF. CDR3 nucleotide sequence: TGTGCCAGCAGCTTGGAGAGCGCAGGGGGCTACGAGCAGTACTTC. Combining the CDR3 with reference TRBV5-4 and TRBJ2-7 gives the whole variable domain ETGVTQSPTHLIKTRGQQVTLRCSSQSGHNTVSWYQQALGQGPQFIFQYYREEENGRGNFPPRFSGLQFPNYSSELNVNALELDDSALYLCASSLESAGGYEQYFGPGTRLTVT.

This chain connects TRBV24-1 to TRBJ2-1; 10 bases line up with TRBD1. CDR1 is KGHDR, CDR2 SFDVKD, per germline. The CDR3 has 15 amino acids. With V trimmed by 3 bases and J by 6 bases, 4 bases remained unmatched. The CDR3: CATSDLWDRGNEQFF. As DNA, the CDR3 is TGTGCCACCAGTGATCTGTGGGACAGGGGCAATGAGCAGTTCTTC.

This chain joins TRBV7-6 and TRBJ2-5; D gene unclear. Germline V lookup: CDR1 SGHVS, CDR2 FNYEAQ. This CDR3 region has 13 residues. V lost 3 bases and J 5 bases, leaving 10 bases between the germline ends. The chain's CDR3 is CASSFGVGETQYF. CDR3 nucleotide sequence: TGTGCCAGCAGCTTTGGGGTAGGGGAGACCCAGTACTTC.

The CDR3 spells CASSPQGARVTGELFF. CDR3 in DNA: TGTGCCAGCAGTCCACAGGGGGCGCGGGTCACCGGGGAGCTGTTTTTT. The rearrangement uses TRBV12-3 or TRBV12-4 and TRBJ2-2; 9 bases agree with TRBD1. V shed 5 bases, J shed 4 bases, and the junction held 8 bases outside the gene matches. The CDR3 covers 16 residues.

This clonotype showed up just a few times. The J gene is TRBJ1-6, the V gene TRBV6-1; D is unclear. The ends were cut back, 7 bases at V and 8 bases at J, with 12 bases in the middle. Germline V gives CDR1 MNHNS, CDR2 SASEGT. This CDR3 region has 13 residues. CDR3 bases: TGTGCCAGCAAGGCCAGGCGGGATTCACCCCTCCACTTT. Translating gives CASKARRDSPLHF.

The chain is built from TRBV20-1 and TRBJ2-3; 10 bases are shared with TRBD2. The CDR3 extends over 17 amino acids. J lost 1 base, V lost 1 base, and 8 bases had no gene match. CDR1 is DFQATT and CDR2 is SNEGSKA in the germline V gene (reference sequence). CDR3 nucleotide sequence: TGCAGTGCTAGAGTAAGCGGGGGGGCCTCGGGCACAGATACGCAGTATTTT. Translating it yields CSARVSGGASGTDTQYF.

The rearrangement uses TRBV6-1 and TRBJ2-2, with TRBD2 matching 7 bases. This CDR3 comprises 14 residues. Germline loops: CDR1 MNHNS, CDR2 SASEGT. The J segment lost 5 bases and the V segment lost 6 bases, leaving 6 bases of the junction unmatched. For the CDR3, the DNA is TGTGCCAGCAGCCTTACTAGCGAAACCGGGGAGCTGTTTTTT. Amino acids: CASSLTSETGELFF.

This CDR3 reads CASSYSPGKNQPQHF. For the CDR3, the DNA is TGTGCCAGCAGTTACTCGCCAGGGAAGAATCAGCCCCAGCATTTT. V gene TRBV6-2 or TRBV6-3 combines with J gene TRBJ1-5; D possibly corresponds to TRBD1 (5 bases). Trimming stripped 0 bases from V and 4 bases from J, with 10 bases between. The CDR3 has 15 residues. CDR1 MNHEY and CDR2 SVGEGT come from the germline V gene.

The chain carries TRBV2 and TRBJ1-2; D uncertain. CDR3 length: 13 residues. Germline CDR1 is SNHLY and CDR2 is FYNNEI. V lost 7 bases, J lost 5 bases, and 14 bases lay in between. The DNA of the CDR3 is TGTGCCAGCACGTCAGCTAGAGGGTATGGCTACACCTTC. It translates to CASTSARGYGYTF.

The chain combines TRBV6-1 with TRBJ1-3; TRBD1 is a possible D gene (6 bases). Germline V gene lookup returns CDR1 MNHNS and CDR2 SASEGT. The CDR3 is 15 residues long. V was shortened by 6 bases and J by 0 bases, with 12 bases between the two germline ends. The CDR3 sequence is CASSSTGSSGNTIYF. CDR3 in DNA: TGTGCCAGCAGCTCTACAGGGAGCTCTGGAAACACCATATATTTT.